The sample holds one count of the clone carrying this T cell receptor beta chain. Once extracted for a subset, genomic DNA was divided evenly among several immunoSEQ plates. This table comes from immunoSEQ multiplex PCR, and its TCRdb copy is limited to in-frame clones, with some not included. The sample contains fewer than 1.6 million clones, just under 99% of which appear only once. This entry belongs to a study of shared clonotypes between healthy human individuals. The length of the CDR3 is 16 residues. Germline CDR1 is MGHDK and CDR2 is SYGVNS. The trim removed 3 bases at V and 0 bases at J, leaving 4 bases unmatched.

The specimen was naive CD4+ T cells sorted from blood. Subset indicated: CD45RA+ positively selected. The clonotype comes from a man aged 30 to 39 in good health. This sequence joins TRBV25-1 and TRBJ2-7, with 11 bases aligning to TRBD2. The CDR3 loop reads CASSDVGLAGSYEQYF. In DNA form, the CDR3 reads TGTGCCAGCAGTGATGTAGGACTAGCGGGCTCCTACGAGCAGTACTTC.